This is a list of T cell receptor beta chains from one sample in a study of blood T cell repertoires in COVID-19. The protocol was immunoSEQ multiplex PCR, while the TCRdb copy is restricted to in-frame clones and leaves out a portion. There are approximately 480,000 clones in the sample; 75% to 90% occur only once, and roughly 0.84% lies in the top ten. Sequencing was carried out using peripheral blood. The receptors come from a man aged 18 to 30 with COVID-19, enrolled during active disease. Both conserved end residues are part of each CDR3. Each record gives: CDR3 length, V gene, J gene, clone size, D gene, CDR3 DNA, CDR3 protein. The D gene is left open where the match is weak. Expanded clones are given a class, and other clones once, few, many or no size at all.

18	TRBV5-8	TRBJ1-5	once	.	TGTGCCAGCAGCGGAGAAAGCTACAGGGTCGAGGGCAATCAGCCCCAGCATTTT	CASSGESYRVEGNQPQHF
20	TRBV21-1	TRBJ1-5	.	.	TGTGCCAGCAGCACCCGTCGGGGACAGGGGCCTTCCTATAGCAATCAGCCCCAGCATTTT	CASSTRRGQGPSYSNQPQHF
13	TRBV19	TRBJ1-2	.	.	TGTGCCAGTAGTATGGGAGGGGTCCGGGGCTACACCTTC	CASSMGGVRGYTF
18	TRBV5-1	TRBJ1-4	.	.	TGCGCCAGCAGCTTGGCAGTTCAGGGGAGGGCAACTAATGAAAAACTGTTTTTT	CASSLAVQGRATNEKLFF
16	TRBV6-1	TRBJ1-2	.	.	TGTGCCAGCAGTGAAGCGGGCCAAAACGCTAACTATGGCTACACCTTC	CASSEAGQNANYGYTF
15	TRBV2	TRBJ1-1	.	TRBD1	TGTGCCAGCAGGCAGACAGGGCAAGGTTGGACTGAAGCTTTCTTT	CASRQTGQGWTEAFF
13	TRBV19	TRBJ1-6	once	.	TGTGCCACCTCCCCCCGGAGAACCTCACCCCTCCACTTT	CATSPRRTSPLHF
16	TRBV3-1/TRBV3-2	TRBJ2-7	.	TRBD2	TGTGCCAGCAGCCAACCGGGACTAGCGGGATTATACGAGCAGTACTTC	CASSQPGLAGLYEQYF
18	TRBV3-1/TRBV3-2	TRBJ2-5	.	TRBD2	TGTGCCAGCAGCCTAATTCGGGCGGGGGGGGCGTACCAAGAGACCCAGTACTTC	CASSLIRAGGAYQETQYF
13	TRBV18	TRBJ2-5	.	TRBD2	TGTGCCAGCTCCGGGACTAGCCAAGAGACCCAGTACTTC	CASSGTSQETQYF
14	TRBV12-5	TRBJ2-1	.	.	TGTGCTAGTGGTTTGGTTCCAGAAAACAATGAGCAGTTCTTC	CASGLVPENNEQFF
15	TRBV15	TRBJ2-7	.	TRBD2	TGTGCCACCAGCAGAGTCGGACTAGCGGGGGACGAGCAGTACTTC	CATSRVGLAGDEQYF
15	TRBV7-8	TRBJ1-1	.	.	TGTGCCAGCAGCTTAGACCCGGGGGGTTGGACTGAAGCTTTCTTT	CASSLDPGGWTEAFF
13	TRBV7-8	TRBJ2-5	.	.	TGTGCCAGCAGCTTGGGCAGACAAGAGACCCAGTACTTC	CASSLGRQETQYF
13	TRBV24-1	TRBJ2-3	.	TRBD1	TGTGCCACCAGCAACAGGGGGCGAGATACGCAGTATTTT	CATSNRGRDTQYF
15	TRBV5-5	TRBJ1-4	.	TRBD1	TGTGCCAGCGACTACCTAGGGGGCGCCGGTGAAAAACTGTTTTTT	CASDYLGGAGEKLFF
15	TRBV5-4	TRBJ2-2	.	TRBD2	TGTGCCAGCAGCCCGGAGCGGGGGACCGCCGGGGAGCTGTTTTTT	CASSPERGTAGELFF
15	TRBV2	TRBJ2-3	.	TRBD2	TGTGCCAGCAGTGGGGGACTAGCGTTCACAGATACGCAGTATTTT	CASSGGLAFTDTQYF
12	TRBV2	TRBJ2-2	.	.	TGTGCCAGCGCTGGGGGCCCCGGGGAGCTGTTTTTT	CASAGGPGELFF
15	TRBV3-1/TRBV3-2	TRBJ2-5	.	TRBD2	TGTGCCAGCAGCCAGGGACTAGCGGGAGAAGAGACCCAGTACTTC	CASSQGLAGEETQYF
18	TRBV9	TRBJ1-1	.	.	TGTGCCAGCAGCCCCCCGAATTGGGACACCGCATTGAACACTGAAGCTTTCTTT	CASSPPNWDTALNTEAFF
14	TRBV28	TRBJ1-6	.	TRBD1	TGTGCCAGCAGTTCGGACAGGAGGAGAACACCCCTCCACTTT	CASSSDRRRTPLHF
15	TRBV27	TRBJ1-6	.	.	TGTGCCAGCAGATTAGAACAGGGCTATAATTCACCCCTCCACTTT	CASRLEQGYNSPLHF
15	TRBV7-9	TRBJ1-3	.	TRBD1	TGTGCCAGCAGCCCGGACAGGGGCTCTGGAAACACCATATATTTT	CASSPDRGSGNTIYF
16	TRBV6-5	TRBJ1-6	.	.	TGTGCCAGCAGTTACACAGGGAGCTCCTATAATTCACCCCTCCACTTT	CASSYTGSSYNSPLHF
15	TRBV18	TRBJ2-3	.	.	TGTGCCAGCTCACCAGAGGGACTTCTCACAGATACGCAGTATTTT	CASSPEGLLTDTQYF
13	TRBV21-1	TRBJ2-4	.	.	TGTGCCAGCAGCAAAGCCAGAAAAAACATTCAGTACTTC	CASSKARKNIQYF
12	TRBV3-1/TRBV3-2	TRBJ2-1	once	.	TGTGCCAGCAGCCAAGATAGCAATGAGCAGTTCTTC	CASSQDSNEQFF
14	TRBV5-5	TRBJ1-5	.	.	TGTGCCAGCAGCCCGACAGTTAAAGATCAGCCCCAGCATTTT	CASSPTVKDQPQHF
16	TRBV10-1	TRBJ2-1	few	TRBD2	TGCGCCAGCAGTGAGTTAGGGCTAGCGGGGAACAATGAGCAGTTCTTC	CASSELGLAGNNEQFF
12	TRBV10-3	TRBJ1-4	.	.	TGTGCCATCAGGGCGGATGATGAAAAACTGTTTTTT	CAIRADDEKLFF
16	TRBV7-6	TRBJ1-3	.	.	TGTGCCAGCAGCCAGACAGGTCCCAGCTCTGGAAACACCATATATTTT	CASSQTGPSSGNTIYF
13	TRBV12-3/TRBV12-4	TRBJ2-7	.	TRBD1	TGTGCCAGCAGCCGGGACAGGGGCGACGAGCAGTACTTC	CASSRDRGDEQYF
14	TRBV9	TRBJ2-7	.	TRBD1	TGTGCCAGCAGCAACGACAGGGGGGACTACGAGCAGTACTTC	CASSNDRGDYEQYF
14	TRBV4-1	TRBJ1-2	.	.	TGCGCCAGCAGCCACCTTATTGGCGGCTATGGCTACACCTTC	CASSHLIGGYGYTF
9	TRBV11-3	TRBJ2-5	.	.	TGTGCCCCGGAAGAGACCCAGTACTTC	CAPEETQYF
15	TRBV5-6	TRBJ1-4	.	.	TGTGCCAGCAGCTTTTTATCCAGGGATAATGAAAAACTGTTTTTT	CASSFLSRDNEKLFF
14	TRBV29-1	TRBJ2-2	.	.	TGCAGCGTTGAAGAACAGGACACAGCCGGGGAGCTGTTTTTT	CSVEEQDTAGELFF
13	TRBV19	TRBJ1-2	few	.	TGTGCCAGTACCCGGGCACAGGACTATGGCTACACCTTC	CASTRAQDYGYTF
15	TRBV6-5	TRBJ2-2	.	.	TGTGCCAGCAGTTACTCGAGCCCGAACACCGGGGAGCTGTTTTTT	CASSYSSPNTGELFF
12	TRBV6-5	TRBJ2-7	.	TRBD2	TGTGCCAGTAGCGGGGAGTCCTACGAGCAGTACTTC	CASSGESYEQYF
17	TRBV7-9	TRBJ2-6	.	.	TGTGCCAGCTCCTTTGAAAACACCTCCTCTGGGGCCAACGTCCTGACTTTC	CASSFENTSSGANVLTF
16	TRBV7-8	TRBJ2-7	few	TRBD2	TGTGCCAGCAGCTTAGCACTAGCGGACAGTCTCTACGAGCAGTACTTC	CASSLALADSLYEQYF
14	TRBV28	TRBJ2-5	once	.	TGTGCCAGCAGTTCATTACAGGTACAAGAGACCCAGTACTTC	CASSSLQVQETQYF
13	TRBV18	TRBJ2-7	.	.	TGTGCCAGCTCACGGGGGCCCGACTACGAGCAGTACTTC	CASSRGPDYEQYF
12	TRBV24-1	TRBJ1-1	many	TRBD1	TGTGCCACCAGTGATTACAGGGGGTTGGCTTTCTTT	CATSDYRGLAFF
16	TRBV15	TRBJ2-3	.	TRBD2	TGTGCCACCAGCAGAGATCTGGCGGGAGCAACAGATACGCAGTATTTT	CATSRDLAGATDTQYF
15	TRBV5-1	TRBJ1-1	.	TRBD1	TGCGCCAGCAGCCCGGGACAGTCCGTGAACACTGAAGCTTTCTTT	CASSPGQSVNTEAFF
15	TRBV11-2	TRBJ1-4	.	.	TGTGCCAGCAGCTTAGACTCAGGGTGGGGCGAAAAACTGTTTTTT	CASSLDSGWGEKLFF
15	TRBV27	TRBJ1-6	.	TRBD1	TGTGCCAGCAGTTTTACGGACAGGGCTTTTTCACCCCTCCACTTT	CASSFTDRAFSPLHF
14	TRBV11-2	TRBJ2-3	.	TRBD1	TGTGCCAGCAGCTCCAGGGGGACCATCGATACGCAGTATTTT	CASSSRGTIDTQYF
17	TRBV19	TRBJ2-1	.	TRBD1	TGTGCCAGTAGTATAGTTCGGACAGGGGGGGGATACAATGAGCAGTTCTTC	CASSIVRTGGGYNEQFF
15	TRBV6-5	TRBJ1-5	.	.	TGTGCCAGCAGTCCACAGGGAAGGAACAATCAGCCCCAGCATTTT	CASSPQGRNNQPQHF